The T cell receptor beta chain under discussion was sequenced for a study of T cells in Graves' hyperthyroidism and ophthalmopathy. About the research overall: The initial diagnosis was the point when peripheral blood was collected, ahead of any treatment.

RNA transcripts were the template for amplifying TCR beta CDR3 regions. The study used the HTBI primer set for a first-round RT-PCR of the TCR CDR3. From the multiplex PCR reads, TCRdb called clonotypes with MiXCR, one entry per CDR3 protein. The table records roughly 380,000 distinct CDR3 sequences, approximately 15% of them present only once. Unmatched junction bases numbered 6, after V lost 1 base and J lost 4 bases. CDR1 SGHVS and CDR2 FQNEAQ come from the germline V gene. The CDR3 is 16 residues long. This clonotype was observed at least ten times. Among the patients, aged 18 to 65, hyperthyroidism was newly diagnosed and had lasted under 2 months. Uncontrolled infections, other autoimmune diseases, pregnancy or lactation led to exclusion of patients.

Sample: blood. This TCR derives from a woman aged 18 to 35 with Graves' hyperthyroidism. The chain couples TRBV7-8 to TRBJ2-1; 8 bases match TRBD2. The CDR3 nucleotides are TGTGCCAGCAGCTTAGTGGAACTAGCGGCGTACAATGAGCAGTTCTTC. Protein: CASSLVELAAYNEQFF.